The 5 T cell receptor beta chains presented below share a single source sample, sequenced in a study of cytotoxic CD8 clonotypes in ibrutinib-treated CLL. Produced via immunoSEQ multiplex PCR; TCRdb's table is partial and in-frame only. The table shows nearly 300,000 clones, with roughly three quarters occurring only once. This sample comprised PBMCs, obtained at disease progression, from a patient treated with ibrutinib. All receptors come from a human donor with chronic lymphocytic leukemia.

This chain links TRBV6-6 with TRBJ1-4; no clear D. The CDR3 is 13 residues long. Between the trimmed V and J ends, which lost 6 bases and 4 bases, there was a span of 9 bases. CDR1 MNHNY and CDR2 SVGAGI come from the germline V gene (reference sequence). The CDR3, as DNA: TGTGCCAGCAGGCACAGCCGTAATGAAAAACTGTTTTTT. It specifies CASRHSRNEKLFF.

This clone was observed a handful of times. This chain joins TRBV4-1 and TRBJ1-2, with D uncertain. V was shortened by 0 bases and J by 5 bases, with 7 bases between the two germline ends. CDR1 MGHRA and CDR2 YSYEKL come from the germline V gene. The CDR3 is 13 amino acids. CDR3 bases: TGCGCCAGCAGCCAAGATTTGGGATATGGCTACACCTTC. Translated: CASSQDLGYGYTF.

J is TRBJ1-5 and V is TRBV7-2; no definite D call. V was shortened by 5 bases and J by 6 bases, with 11 bases between the two germline ends. The germline CDR1 and CDR2 sequences are SGHTA and FQGNSA. This CDR3 region has 13 residues. The CDR3 coding sequence is TGTGCCAGCAGCCCACACGCGGTTCAGCCCCAGCATTTT. Amino acids: CASSPHAVQPQHF.

The rearrangement links TRBV4-1 to TRBJ2-7; 9 nucleotides align to TRBD2. The CDR3 is made up of 15 amino acids. The germline V gene encodes CDR1 MGHRA and CDR2 YSYEKL. V lost 1 base and J lost 4; bases outside the gene matches: 5. The CDR3 spells CASSQGLAGRYEQYF. For the CDR3, the DNA is TGCGCCAGCAGCCAAGGGCTAGCGGGAAGGTACGAGCAGTACTTC.

This clone was seen only a few times. The gene calls are TRBV9 and TRBJ2-2; TRBD2 agrees at 7 bases. With 0 bases clipped from V and 4 bases from J, the junction kept 3 bases outside the gene matches. CDR3 size: 15 residues. CDR1 is SGDLS and CDR2 is YYNGEE in the germline V gene. CDR3 sequence: CASSVAASGTGELFF. Here the CDR3 DNA reads TGTGCCAGCAGCGTAGCGGCTAGCGGCACCGGGGAGCTGTTTTTT.